This T cell receptor beta chain was sequenced in a study of T cell changes during pregnancy in multiple sclerosis. Only in-frame clones appear in the TCRdb table, and some are missing; sequencing was by immunoSEQ multiplex PCR. Of about 54,000 clones listed, about nine tenths were seen once; the top ten hold roughly 1.2%. The germline CDR1 and CDR2 sequences are LNHDA and SQIVND (reference sequence). The V and J ends lost 10 bases and 0 bases respectively, with 25 bases between them. This CDR3 is 18 amino acids long. The chain uses TRBV19 and TRBJ1-5; maybe TRBD1 (6 bases). Material: peripheral blood, obtained after pregnancy. The receptor comes from a female donor in good health, enrolled as a control in a pregnancy study. This chain's CDR3 is CATTTGGGGSYSNQPQHF. The DNA for the CDR3 is TGTGCCACCACGACCGGGGGCGGGGGAAGTTATAGCAATCAGCCCCAGCATTTT.